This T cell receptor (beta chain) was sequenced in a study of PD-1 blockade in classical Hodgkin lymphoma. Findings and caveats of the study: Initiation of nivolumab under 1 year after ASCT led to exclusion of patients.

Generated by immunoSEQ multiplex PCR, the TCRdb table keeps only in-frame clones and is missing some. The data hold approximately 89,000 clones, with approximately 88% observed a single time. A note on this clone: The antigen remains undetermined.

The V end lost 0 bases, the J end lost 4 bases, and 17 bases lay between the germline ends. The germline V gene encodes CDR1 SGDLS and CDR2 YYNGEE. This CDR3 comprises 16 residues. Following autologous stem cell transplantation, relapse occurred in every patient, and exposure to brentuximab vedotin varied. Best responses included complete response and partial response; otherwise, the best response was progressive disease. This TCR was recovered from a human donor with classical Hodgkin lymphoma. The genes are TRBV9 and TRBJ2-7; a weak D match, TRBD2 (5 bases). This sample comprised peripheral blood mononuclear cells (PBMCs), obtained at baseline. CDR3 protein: CASSVGLEAAAYEQYF. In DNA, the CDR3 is TGTGCCAGCAGCGTAGGACTGGAGGCAGCAGCATACGAGCAGTACTTC.